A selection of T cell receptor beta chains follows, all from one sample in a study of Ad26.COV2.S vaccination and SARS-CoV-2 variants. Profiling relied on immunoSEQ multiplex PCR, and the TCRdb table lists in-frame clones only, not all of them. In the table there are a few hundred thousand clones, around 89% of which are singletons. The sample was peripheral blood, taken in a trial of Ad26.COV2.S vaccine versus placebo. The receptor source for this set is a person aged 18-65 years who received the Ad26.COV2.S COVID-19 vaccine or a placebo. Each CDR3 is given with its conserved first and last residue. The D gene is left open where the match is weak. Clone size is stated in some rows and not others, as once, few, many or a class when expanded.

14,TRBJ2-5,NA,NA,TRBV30,CAWSVSGVQETQYF,TGTGCCTGGAGTGTATCGGGGGTCCAAGAGACCCAGTACTTC
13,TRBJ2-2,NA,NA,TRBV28,CASSYSGTGELFF,TGTGCCAGCAGTTATTCGGGGACCGGGGAGCTGTTTTTT
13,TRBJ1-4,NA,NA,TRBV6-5,CASSQRRGEKLFF,TGTGCCAGCAGTCAGCGACGCGGGGAAAAACTGTTTTTT
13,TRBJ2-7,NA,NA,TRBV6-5,CASSYSGSYEQYF,TGTGCCAGCAGTTACTCGGGTTCCTACGAGCAGTACTTC
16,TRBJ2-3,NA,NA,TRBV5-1,CASSPPTEKYSVTQYF,TGCGCCAGCAGCCCTCCGACAGAGAAATATTCAGTTACGCAGTATTTT
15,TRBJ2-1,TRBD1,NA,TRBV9,CASSGPGTGGYEQFF,TGTGCCAGCAGCGGCCCGGGAACAGGGGGCTATGAGCAGTTCTTC
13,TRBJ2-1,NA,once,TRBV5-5,CASSSRPSYEQFF,TGTGCCAGCAGCTCGAGACCCAGTTATGAGCAGTTCTTC
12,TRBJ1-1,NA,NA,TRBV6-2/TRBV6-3,CASSTMITEAFF,TGTGCCAGCAGTACCATGATCACTGAAGCTTTCTTT
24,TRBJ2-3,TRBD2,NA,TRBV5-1,CASSWSIVSSGDLFTSTVRDTQYF,TGCGCCAGCAGCTGGTCGATCGTGTCTAGCGGGGACCTATTCACCTCCACGGTGAGGGATACGCAGTATTTT
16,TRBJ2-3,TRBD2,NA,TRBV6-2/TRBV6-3,CASSYSSGGVVDTQYF,TGTGCCAGCAGTTACTCGAGCGGGGGGGTCGTGGATACGCAGTATTTT
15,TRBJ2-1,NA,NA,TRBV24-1,CATSDFEGGSFEQFF,TGTGCCACCAGTGATTTTGAGGGGGGGTCGTTTGAGCAGTTCTTC
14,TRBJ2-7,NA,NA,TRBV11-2,CASSLEPTAYEQYF,TGTGCCAGCAGCTTAGAACCGACCGCCTACGAGCAGTACTTC
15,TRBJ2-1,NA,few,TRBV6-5,CASSYSNRPYNEQFF,TGTGCCAGCAGTTACTCGAACAGACCATACAATGAGCAGTTCTTC
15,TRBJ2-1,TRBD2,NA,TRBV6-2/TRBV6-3,CASSPLAGAYNEQFF,TGTGCCAGCAGCCCTCTAGCGGGGGCTTACAATGAGCAGTTCTTC
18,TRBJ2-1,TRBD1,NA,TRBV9,CASSLRTDRGPPYNEQFF,TGTGCCAGCAGCCTACGGACAGACAGGGGGCCCCCCTACAATGAGCAGTTCTTC
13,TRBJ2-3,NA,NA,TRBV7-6,CASSGFSTDTQYF,TGTGCCAGCAGCGGTTTTAGCACAGATACGCAGTATTTT
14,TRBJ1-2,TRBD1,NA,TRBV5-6,CASSLETGQGGYTF,TGTGCCAGCAGCTTGGAGACAGGGCAGGGAGGCTACACCTTC
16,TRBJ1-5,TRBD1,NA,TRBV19,CASNPRTGTGLEPQHF,TGTGCCAGTAACCCGAGAACCGGGACAGGGCTGGAGCCCCAGCATTTT
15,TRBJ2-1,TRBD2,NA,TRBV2,CASGLAGVSYNEQFF,TGTGCCAGCGGTCTAGCGGGGGTATCCTACAATGAGCAGTTCTTC
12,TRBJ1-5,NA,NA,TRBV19,CASTGGNQPQHF,TGTGCCAGTACTGGGGGTAACCAGCCCCAGCATTTT
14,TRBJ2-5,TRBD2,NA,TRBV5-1,CASSSGLAGGPQYF,TGCGCCAGCAGCTCCGGACTAGCGGGGGGGCCCCAGTACTTC
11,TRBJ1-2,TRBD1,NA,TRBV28,CASSTGAGYTF,TGTGCCAGCAGTACAGGGGCCGGCTACACCTTC
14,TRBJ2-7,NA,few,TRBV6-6,CASSYLSRGAEQYF,TGTGCCAGCAGTTACCTCTCCCGGGGAGCCGAGCAGTACTTC
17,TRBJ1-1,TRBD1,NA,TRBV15,CATSRDRAGGRDTEAFF,TGTGCCACCAGCAGAGATCGCGCAGGGGGCAGGGACACTGAAGCTTTCTTT
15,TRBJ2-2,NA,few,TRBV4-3,CASSPSLAPTGELFF,TGCGCCAGCAGCCCCTCACTAGCTCCCACCGGGGAGCTGTTTTTT
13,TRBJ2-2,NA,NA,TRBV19,CASSGWGSGELFF,TGTGCCAGTAGTGGATGGGGTTCCGGGGAGCTGTTTTTT
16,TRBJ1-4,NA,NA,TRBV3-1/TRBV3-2,CASSKVGGTVNEKLFF,TGTGCCAGCAGCAAAGTGGGGGGTACCGTGAATGAAAAACTGTTTTTT
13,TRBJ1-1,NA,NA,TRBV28,CASTSGGNTEAFF,TGTGCCAGCACTTCGGGGGGGAACACTGAAGCTTTCTTT
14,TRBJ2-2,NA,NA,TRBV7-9,CASSLRHNTGELFF,TGTGCCAGCAGCTTAAGGCACAACACCGGGGAGCTGTTTTTT
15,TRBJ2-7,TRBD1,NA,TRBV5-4,CASTTYRTGEDEQYF,TGTGCCAGCACAACCTACAGGACAGGGGAGGACGAGCAGTACTTC
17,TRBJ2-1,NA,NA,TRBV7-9,CASSFDFSILGYNEQFF,TGTGCCAGCAGCTTTGACTTCTCCATTCTAGGATACAATGAGCAGTTCTTC
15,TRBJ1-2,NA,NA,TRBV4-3,CASSQGPISWAGYTF,TGCGCCAGCAGCCAAGGTCCCATTTCCTGGGCTGGCTACACCTTC
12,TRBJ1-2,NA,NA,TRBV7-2,CASSPRGDGYTF,TGTGCCAGCAGCCCAAGGGGGGATGGCTACACCTTC
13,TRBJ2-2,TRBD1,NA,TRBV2,CASRTGPTGELFF,TGTGCCAGCAGGACAGGGCCCACCGGGGAGCTGTTTTTT
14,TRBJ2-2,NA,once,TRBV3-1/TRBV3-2,CASSQVVNTGELFF,TGTGCCAGCAGCCAAGTTGTGAACACCGGGGAGCTGTTTTTT
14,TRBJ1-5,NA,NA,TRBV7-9,CASSSGGDGQPQHF,TGTGCCAGCAGCTCGGGAGGAGATGGTCAGCCCCAGCATTTT
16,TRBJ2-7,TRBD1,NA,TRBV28,CASSSPGTGHSYEQYF,TGTGCCAGCAGTTCACCCGGGACAGGTCACTCCTACGAGCAGTACTTC
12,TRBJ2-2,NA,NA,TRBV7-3,CASRKGGGELFF,TGTGCCAGCAGGAAGGGTGGCGGGGAGCTGTTTTTT
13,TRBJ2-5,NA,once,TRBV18,CASSLSRQETQYF,TGTGCCAGCTCCCTATCGCGCCAAGAGACCCAGTACTTC
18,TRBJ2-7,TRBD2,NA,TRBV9,CASSVGPSGGLTLREQYF,TGTGCCAGCAGCGTAGGCCCTAGCGGGGGCCTAACCCTACGCGAGCAGTACTTC
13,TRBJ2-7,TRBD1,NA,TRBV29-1,CSVESGTDYEQYF,TGCAGCGTGGAGTCCGGGACAGACTACGAGCAGTACTTC
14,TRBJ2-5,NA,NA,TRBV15,CATSRDRSVETQYF,TGTGCCACCAGCAGAGATCGGAGCGTCGAGACCCAGTACTTC
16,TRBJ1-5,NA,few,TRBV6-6,CASSQGGIHSNQPQHF,TGTGCCAGCAGCCAAGGGGGTATTCATAGCAATCAGCCCCAGCATTTT
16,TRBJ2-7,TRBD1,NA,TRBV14,CASSQTGTGQAYEQYF,TGTGCCAGCAGCCAGACCGGGACAGGGCAAGCCTACGAGCAGTACTTC
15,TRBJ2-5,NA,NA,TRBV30,CAWSVPRGRRETQYF,TGTGCCTGGAGTGTACCCAGGGGAAGGCGAGAGACCCAGTACTTC
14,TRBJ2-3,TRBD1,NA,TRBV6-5,CASSRGLGTDTQYF,TGTGCCAGCAGCAGGGGGCTGGGCACAGATACGCAGTATTTT
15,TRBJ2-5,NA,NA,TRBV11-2,CASSANTGPSETQYF,TGTGCCAGCAGCGCAAATACGGGGCCTTCCGAGACCCAGTACTTC